This T cell receptor beta chain was recorded in a study of shared clonotypes between healthy human individuals (dated by TCRdb to about 2020). Broadly, across the study: The cohort included a few men and two women between 18 and 49 years of age. Between about 0.9 and 9 billion PBMCs per donor were obtained by leukapheresis. To increase sequencing depth and limit assay-specific biases, different laboratories used diverse techniques to prepare libraries and sequence TCR repertoires. To estimate repertoire size and how much clonotype sharing occurs between individuals, the study deeply sequenced the blood TCR repertoires of a handful of healthy adults. For each donor, CD4 naive and CD4 memory were each given three plates, CD8 naive was given two plates, and CD8 memory was given one plate. Study-wide conclusions, independent of this receptor: Even with the large sequencing depth, rarefaction of the sorted-subset datasets indicated that sequencing was incomplete. Sharing across a few donors was observed for approximately 5% of naive CD4, under 4% of naive CD8, around 2.5% of memory CD4, and approximately 0.41% of memory CD8 clonotypes. Pairwise subsampling led to the expectation that sequencing depth would affect the degree of clonotype sharing among donors. Compared with non-shared clonotypes, the clonotypes found in all four sorted-subset donors had higher generation probabilities. Sampling was restricted to blood, and TCR repertoires in tissues likely differ from the TCR repertoires found in blood. Naive subsets generally had larger estimated clonotype richness than memory subsets did. Because the study included only a small number of donors, the genetic and exposure-history diversity represented was limited.

Using the deep immunoSEQ assay, multiplex PCR amplified TCR CDR3 regions from genomic DNA. Extracted genomic DNA from each cell subset was spread evenly across all wells of several immunoSEQ 96-well plates, with each plate serving as a replicate. For sorted subsets, each replicate PCR was loaded with about 0.2 ug genomic DNA, equivalent to 25,000 to 35,000 T cell genomes. The purified libraries were quantified using a Qubit 3.0 fluorometer, sized with a Bioanalyzer 2100, and then quantified again using the KAPA Library Quantification kit. Each immunoSEQ 96-well plate was sequenced on its own single-read 150-cycle Illumina NextSeq 550 flow cell. The published analysis was carried out like this. Because the immunoSEQ output included only junctional sequences and no quality scores, the filtering could not be the same as the filtering used for full-length reads. Sequences were annotated with PyIR, a Python wrapper for IgBLAST v1.9, using IMGT germline references to assign V/J genes and CDR3. Reads were filtered out if the reads had weak V/J assignments (E-value above 1e-6), no CDR3, stop codons, out-of-frame junctions, or ambiguous translated residues. V3J clonotypes were defined as sequences sharing the same inferred V gene, J gene, and CDR3 amino acid sequence. To compute the percentage overlap between repertoires, the number of shared unique clonotypes was divided by the size of the smaller repertoire. Richness of each repertoire was evaluated using RTK rarefaction, the Chao1 estimator, and Recon v2.1 estimates of unobserved clonotypes. For all TCRbeta clonotypes obtained by the gDNA method from a few donors, generation probabilities were computed with OLGA. In its TCRdb copy, this immuneACCESS table keeps in-frame sequences only and misses some clones. Where compared with another copy, unresolved V genes explain less than half of these, and the others have no known cause. V, J and clone size reflect that table, while D and trimming were determined from the DNA. The sample yields about 1.1 million clones; about 84% were counted once. The top ten clones comprise around 0.47% of the sample.

Taken from cysteine to phenylalanine, the CDR3 has 14 residues. Solely the CDR3 DNA is kept, with 42 bases framed from the first base. After removal of 5 bases from V and 3 bases from J, the junction retains 4 bases not matched to a gene. According to the germline V gene (reference sequence), CDR1 reads LNHDA and CDR2 reads SQIVND. Donors were healthy HIV-negative adults with no recently reported acute infections or vaccinations. Only Caucasian adults living in Nashville, Tennessee, USA were represented among the donors. Magnetic negative selection was used to enrich CD4+ T cells, after which naive cells were positively selected on CD45RA and the negative fraction became the memory subset. Blood was collected by leukapheresis, and PBMCs were isolated by Ficoll-Histopaque density gradient centrifugation and then cryopreserved in liquid nitrogen vapor phase. Analytical flow cytometry was used to check the purity and quantity of each magnetically sorted T cell population. Genomic DNA was isolated from each sorted fraction and quantified by UV absorbance on a Nanodrop 2000c.

A few counts support this clone. It has no known antigen specificity. It has no much larger one-base neighbor in the sample; base qualities were not kept. The rearrangement joined TRBV19 to TRBJ1-2, with 9 bases matching TRBD1. This receptor was taken from a man aged 18 to 30 in good health. Some clones in this sample may be carry-over from other donors' samples. The material sequenced was memory CD4+ T cells from PBMCs. The intended sense of this specimen's cell subset or site label: CD45RA-negative fraction. The CDR3 reads as follows: CASSATGGHYGYTF. The bases read TGTGCCAGTAGTGCGACAGGGGGGCACTATGGCTACACCTTC.